These 7 T cell receptor delta chains originate from one sample sequenced in a study of gamma-delta chains in newborns, infants, children. TCRdb re-identified clones in the reads via CATT. Of 4,000 to 5,000 delta-chain clones listed, less than 5% are singletons. Sequencing was done on a sample of blood. These receptors were collected from a child who was a newborn, infant or young child, either healthy, febrile or measles-vaccinated (not recorded which).

This clone was detected a few times. This chain links TRDV1 with TRDJ2, with 9 bases matching TRDD3. This CDR3 has 23 amino acids. Unmatched junction bases numbered 24, after V lost 1 base and J lost 3 bases. Per the germline V gene, CDR1 is TSWWSYY and CDR2 is QGS. DNA of the CDR3: TGTGCTCTTGGGGAACCTTCCCCTACAAAGGGGATACGGGGGGGCCAGATGACAGCACAACTCTTCTTT. This gives the protein CALGEPSPTKGIRGGQMTAQLFF.

This clone has a handful of counts. This sequence joins TRDV1 and TRDJ2, with TRDD3 matching over 9 bases. Germline CDR1 reads TSWWSYY; CDR2 reads QGS. Trimming removed 2 bases from V and 9 bases from J; junction bases left unmatched: 13. The CDR3 is 17 residues long. This CDR3 reads CALGESPTLGDLTQLFF. The CDR3 DNA follows: TGTGCTCTTGGGGAAAGTCCCACGCTGGGGGATTTAACACAACTCTTCTTT.

This clone was seen only a few times. The gene calls are TRDV2 and TRDJ1; TRDD3 agrees at 8 bases. The CDR3 runs to 16 residues. Unmatched junction bases numbered 12, after V lost 3 bases and J lost 4 bases. Germline CDR1 reads GEAIGNYY; CDR2 reads EKD. DNA of the CDR3: TGTGCCTGTGACGGGGTATCTGGGGATACTAACGATAAACTCATCTTT. Translating it yields CACDGVSGDTNDKLIF.

A word on this clone: Other DNA sequences within the sample encode an identical CDR3. V and J are TRDV2 and TRDJ1, with TRDD3 matching over 8 bases. CDR3 length: 14 residues. CDR1 is GEAIGNYY and CDR2 is EKD in the germline V gene. With V trimmed by 1 base and J by 11 bases, 11 bases remained unmatched. The CDR3 reads CACDTGLGASGLIF. The CDR3, as DNA: TGTGCCTGTGACACGGGACTGGGGGCATCGGGGCTCATCTTT.

By share of the sample, this clone is medium-sized (0.01 to 0.1%). This chain connects TRDV2 to TRDJ2; D unresolved. V was clipped by 0 bases and J by 0 bases, with 19 bases between them. This CDR3 is built from 19 residues. Germline V CDR1 and CDR2: GEAIGNYY, EKD. The CDR3 protein is CACDTVASTEEALTAQLFF. Written as DNA, the CDR3 is TGTGCCTGTGACACCGTAGCTAGTACTGAGGAGGCTTTGACAGCACAACTCTTCTTT.

A few counts support this clone. The rearrangement joins TRDV1 to TRDJ1; TRDD3 matches 13 bases. Germline V gene lookup returns CDR1 TSWWSYY and CDR2 QGS. Trimming took 2 bases from V and 3 from J; bases not matched to a gene: 27. The CDR3 runs 24 residues. The DNA for the CDR3 is TGTGCTCTTGGGGAAAGCCTACAGATAGGTAACTGGGGGATACGTTGGGCCTTTGCCGATAAACTCATCTTT. Protein: CALGESLQIGNWGIRWAFADKLIF.

A word on this clone: With only one base between it and a far larger clone, this is likely a read error. The DNA of the CDR3 is TGTGCCTGTGACACCTGGTGGACAGCACAACTCTTCTTT. Its translation: CACDTWWTAQLFF. The J gene is TRDJ2, the V gene TRDV2; the D is unclear. Trimming took 0 bases from V and 4 from J, leaving 5 bases between them. Germline V gene sequence: CDR1 GEAIGNYY, CDR2 EKD. CDR3 length equals 13 residues.